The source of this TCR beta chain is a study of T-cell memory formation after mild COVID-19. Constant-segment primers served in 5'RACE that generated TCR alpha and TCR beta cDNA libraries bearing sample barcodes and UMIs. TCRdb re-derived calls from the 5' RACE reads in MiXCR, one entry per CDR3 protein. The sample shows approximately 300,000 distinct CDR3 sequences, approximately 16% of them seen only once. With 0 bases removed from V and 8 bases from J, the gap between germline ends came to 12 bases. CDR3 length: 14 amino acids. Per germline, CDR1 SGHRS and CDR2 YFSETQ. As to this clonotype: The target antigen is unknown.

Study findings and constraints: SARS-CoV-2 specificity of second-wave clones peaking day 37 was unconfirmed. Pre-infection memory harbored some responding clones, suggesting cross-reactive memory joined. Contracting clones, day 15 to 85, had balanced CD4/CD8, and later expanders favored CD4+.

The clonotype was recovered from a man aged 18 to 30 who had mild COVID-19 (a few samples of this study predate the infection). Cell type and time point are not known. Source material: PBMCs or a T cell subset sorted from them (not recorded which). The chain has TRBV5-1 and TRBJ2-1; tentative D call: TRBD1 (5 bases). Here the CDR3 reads CASSLGQGDHEQFF. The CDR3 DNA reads TGCGCCAGCAGCTTGGGGCAGGGCGACCATGAGCAGTTCTTC.